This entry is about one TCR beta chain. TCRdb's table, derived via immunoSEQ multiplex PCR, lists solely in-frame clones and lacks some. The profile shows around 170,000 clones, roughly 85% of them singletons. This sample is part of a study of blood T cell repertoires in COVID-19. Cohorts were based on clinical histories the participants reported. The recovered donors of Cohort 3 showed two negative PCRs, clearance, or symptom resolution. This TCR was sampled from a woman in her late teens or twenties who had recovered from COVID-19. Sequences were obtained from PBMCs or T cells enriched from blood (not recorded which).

CDR3 nucleotides: TGTGCCAGCAGCGCCTGGACAGGAGAAGCTTTCTTT. Translation gives CASSAWTGEAFF. The rearrangement joins TRBV9 to TRBJ1-1, with 7 bases matching TRBD1. The CDR3 runs to 12 residues. The trim removed 3 bases at V and 8 bases at J, leaving 4 bases unmatched. The germline CDR1 and CDR2 sequences are SGDLS and YYNGEE.